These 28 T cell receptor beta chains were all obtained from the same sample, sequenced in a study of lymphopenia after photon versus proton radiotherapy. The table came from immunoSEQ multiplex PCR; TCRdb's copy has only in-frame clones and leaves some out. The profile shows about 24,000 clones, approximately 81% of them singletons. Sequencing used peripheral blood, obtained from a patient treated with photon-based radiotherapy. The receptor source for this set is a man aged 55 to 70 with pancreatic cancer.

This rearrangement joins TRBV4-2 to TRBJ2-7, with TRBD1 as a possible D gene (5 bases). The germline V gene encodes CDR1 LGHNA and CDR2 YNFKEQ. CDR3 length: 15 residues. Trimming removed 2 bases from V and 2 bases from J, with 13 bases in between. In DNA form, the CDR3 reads TGTGCCAGCAGCCAACAGACCTCAGGGACCTACGAGCAGTACTTC. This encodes CASSQQTSGTYEQYF.

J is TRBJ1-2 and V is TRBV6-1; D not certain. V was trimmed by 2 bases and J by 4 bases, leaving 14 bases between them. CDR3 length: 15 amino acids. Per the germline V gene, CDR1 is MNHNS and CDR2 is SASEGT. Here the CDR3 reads CASSELAQMIYGYTF. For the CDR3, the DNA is TGTGCCAGCAGTGAACTCGCACAGATGATCTATGGCTACACCTTC.

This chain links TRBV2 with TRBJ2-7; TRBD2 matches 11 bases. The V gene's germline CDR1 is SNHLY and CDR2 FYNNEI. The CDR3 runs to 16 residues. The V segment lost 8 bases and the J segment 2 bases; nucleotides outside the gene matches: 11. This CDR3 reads CASQKELAGGTYEQYF. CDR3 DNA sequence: TGTGCCAGCCAGAAGGAGCTAGCGGGAGGAACCTACGAGCAGTACTTC.

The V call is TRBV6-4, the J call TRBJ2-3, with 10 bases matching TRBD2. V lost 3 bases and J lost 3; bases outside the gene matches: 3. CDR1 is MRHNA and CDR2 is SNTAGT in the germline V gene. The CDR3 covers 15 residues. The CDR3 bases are TGTGCCAGCAGTGATCGGGGACTAGCGACAGATACGCAGTATTTT. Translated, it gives CASSDRGLATDTQYF.

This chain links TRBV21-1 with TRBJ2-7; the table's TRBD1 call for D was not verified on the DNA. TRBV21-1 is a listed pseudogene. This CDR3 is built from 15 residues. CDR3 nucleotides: TGTGCCAGCAGCAAAACATGGGACAGGGACTACGAGCAGTACTTC. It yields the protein CASSKTWDRDYEQYF.

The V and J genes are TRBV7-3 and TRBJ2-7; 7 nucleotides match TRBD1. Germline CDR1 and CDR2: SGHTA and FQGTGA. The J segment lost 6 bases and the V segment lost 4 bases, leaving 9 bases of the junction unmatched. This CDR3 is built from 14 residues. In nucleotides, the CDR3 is TGTGCCAGCAGCTATCAGACAGGGTCGGGCGAGCAGTACTTC. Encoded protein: CASSYQTGSGEQYF.

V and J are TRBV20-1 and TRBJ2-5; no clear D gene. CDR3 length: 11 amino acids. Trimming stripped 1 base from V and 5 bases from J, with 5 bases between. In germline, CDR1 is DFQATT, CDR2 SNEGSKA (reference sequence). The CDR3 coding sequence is TGCAGTGCTAGAGGGGCGGAGACCCAGTACTTC. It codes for CSARGAETQYF.

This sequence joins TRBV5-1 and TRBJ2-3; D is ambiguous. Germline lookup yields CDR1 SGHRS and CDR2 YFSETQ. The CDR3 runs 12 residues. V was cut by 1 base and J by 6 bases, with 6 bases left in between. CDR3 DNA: TGCGCCAGCAGCTTGTCACAGGATACGCAGTATTTT. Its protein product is CASSLSQDTQYF.

The CDR3 sequence: CASSEDGQTGWGNEKLFF. The DNA for the CDR3 is TGTGCCAGCAGTGAAGACGGGCAGACCGGGTGGGGTAATGAAAAACTGTTTTTT. This chain uses TRBV6-1 with TRBJ1-4; D not certain. The germline gives CDR1 MNHNS, CDR2 SASEGT. This CDR3 comprises 18 residues. V shed 1 base and J shed 4 bases, with 19 bases lying between them.

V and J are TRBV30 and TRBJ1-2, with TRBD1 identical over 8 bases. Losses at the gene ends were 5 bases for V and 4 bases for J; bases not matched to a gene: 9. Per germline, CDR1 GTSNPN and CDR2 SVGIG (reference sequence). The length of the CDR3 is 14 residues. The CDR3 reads CAWLQGEVGYGYTF. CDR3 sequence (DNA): TGTGCCTGGTTACAGGGGGAGGTTGGCTATGGCTACACCTTC.

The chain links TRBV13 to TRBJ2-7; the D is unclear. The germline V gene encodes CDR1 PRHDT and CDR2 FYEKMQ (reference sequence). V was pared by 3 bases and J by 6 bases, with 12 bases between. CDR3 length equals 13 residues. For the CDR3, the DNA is TGTGCCAGCAGCTTGTGGGGAATTGGCGAGCAGTACTTC. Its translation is CASSLWGIGEQYF.

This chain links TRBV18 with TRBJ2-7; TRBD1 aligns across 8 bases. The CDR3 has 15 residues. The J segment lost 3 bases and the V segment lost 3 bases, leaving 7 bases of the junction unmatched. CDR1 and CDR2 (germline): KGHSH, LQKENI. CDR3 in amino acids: CASSPRQGSYYEQYF. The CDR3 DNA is TGTGCCAGCTCACCGCGACAGGGGTCGTACTACGAGCAGTACTTC.

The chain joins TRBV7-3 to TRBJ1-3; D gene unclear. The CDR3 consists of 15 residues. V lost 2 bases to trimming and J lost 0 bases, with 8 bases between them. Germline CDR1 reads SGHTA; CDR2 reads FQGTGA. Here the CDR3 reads CASSLLGLSGNTIYF. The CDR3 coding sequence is TGTGCCAGCAGCTTATTAGGCCTCTCTGGAAACACCATATATTTT.

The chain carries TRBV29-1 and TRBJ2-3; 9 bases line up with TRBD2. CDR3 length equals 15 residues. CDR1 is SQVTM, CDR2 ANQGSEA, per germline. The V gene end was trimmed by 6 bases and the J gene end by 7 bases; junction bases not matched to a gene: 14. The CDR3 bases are TGCAGCGTGGGCAGAGTGGCGGGGGGGGCCAATACGCAGTATTTT. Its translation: CSVGRVAGGANTQYF.

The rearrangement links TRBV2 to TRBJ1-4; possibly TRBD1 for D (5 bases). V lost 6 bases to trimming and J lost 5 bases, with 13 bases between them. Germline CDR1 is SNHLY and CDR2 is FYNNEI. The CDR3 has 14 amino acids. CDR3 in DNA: TGTGCCAGCAGGACTCCGGACACCAATGAAAAACTGTTTTTT. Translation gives CASRTPDTNEKLFF. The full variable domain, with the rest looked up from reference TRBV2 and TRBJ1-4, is EPEVTQTPSHQVTQMGQEVILRCVPISNHLYFYWYRQILGQKVEFLVSFYNNEISEKSEIFDDQFSVERPDGSNFTLKIRSTKLEDSAMYFCASRTPDTNEKLFFGSGTQLSVL.

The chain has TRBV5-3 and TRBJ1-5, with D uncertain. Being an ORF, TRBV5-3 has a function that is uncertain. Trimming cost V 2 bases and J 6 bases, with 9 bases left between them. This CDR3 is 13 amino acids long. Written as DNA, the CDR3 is TGTGCCAGAAGCTTTTTCTTGACTCAGCCCCAGCATTTT. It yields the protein CARSFFLTQPQHF.

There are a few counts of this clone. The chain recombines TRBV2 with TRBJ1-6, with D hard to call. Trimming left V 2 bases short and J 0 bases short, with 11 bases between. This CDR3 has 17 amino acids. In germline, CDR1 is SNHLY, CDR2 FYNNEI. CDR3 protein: CASSELDFSSYNSPLHF. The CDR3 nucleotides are TGTGCCAGCAGTGAACTAGATTTCAGCTCCTATAATTCACCCCTCCACTTT.

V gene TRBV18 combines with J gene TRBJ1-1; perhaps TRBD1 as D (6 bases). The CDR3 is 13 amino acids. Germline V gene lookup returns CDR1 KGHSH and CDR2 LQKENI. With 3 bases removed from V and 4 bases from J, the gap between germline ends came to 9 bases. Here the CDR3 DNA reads TGTGCCAGCTCACCCAGGGGCAGCACTGAAGCTTTCTTT. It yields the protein CASSPRGSTEAFF. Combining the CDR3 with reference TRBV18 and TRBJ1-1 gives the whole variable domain NAGVMQNPRHLVRRRGQEARLRCSPMKGHSHVYWYRQLPEEGLKFMVYLQKENIIDESGMPKERFSAEFPKEGPSILRIQQVVRGDSAAYFCASSPRGSTEAFFGQGTRLTVV.

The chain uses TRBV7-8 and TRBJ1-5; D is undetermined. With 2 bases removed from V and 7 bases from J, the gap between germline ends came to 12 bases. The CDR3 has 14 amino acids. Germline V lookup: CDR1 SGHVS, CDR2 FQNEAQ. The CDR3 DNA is TGTGCCAGCAGCTTACAAGGTTTGTTCCAGCCCCAGCATTTT. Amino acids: CASSLQGLFQPQHF.

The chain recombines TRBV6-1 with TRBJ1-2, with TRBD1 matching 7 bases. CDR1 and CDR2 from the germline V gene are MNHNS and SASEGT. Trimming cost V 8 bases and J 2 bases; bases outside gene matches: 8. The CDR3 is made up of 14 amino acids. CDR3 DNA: TGTGCCAGCCACCAGGGGGGGGGCAACTATGGCTACACCTTC. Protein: CASHQGGGNYGYTF.

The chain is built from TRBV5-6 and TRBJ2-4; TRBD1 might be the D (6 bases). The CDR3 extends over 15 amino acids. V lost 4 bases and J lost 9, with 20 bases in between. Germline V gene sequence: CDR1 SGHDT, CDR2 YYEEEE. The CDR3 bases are TGTGCCAGCAGCCCATATACTAGGGGGAGTTCCATTCAGTACTTC. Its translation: CASSPYTRGSSIQYF.

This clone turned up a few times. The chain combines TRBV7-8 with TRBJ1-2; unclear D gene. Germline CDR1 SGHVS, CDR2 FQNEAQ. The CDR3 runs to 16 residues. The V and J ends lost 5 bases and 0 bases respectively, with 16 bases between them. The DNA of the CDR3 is TGTGCCAGCAGCCGCCGGTTTACGGGAACTAACTATGGCTACACCTTC. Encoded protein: CASSRRFTGTNYGYTF.

CDR3 residues: CASSYHRGPLSYEQYF. DNA of the CDR3: TGTGCCAGCAGTTACCACAGGGGTCCCCTCTCCTACGAGCAGTACTTC. The chain uses TRBV6-5 and TRBJ2-7; 7 nucleotides line up with TRBD1. In germline, CDR1 is MNHEY, CDR2 SVGAGI. The junction had 7 bases not matched to a gene; V was cut back by 2 bases and J by 0 bases. This CDR3 is 16 amino acids long.

Here the CDR3 DNA reads TGCGCCAGCAGCCAAGAATTGGGAGTAGAATCCTACGAGCAGTACTTC. Translated, it gives CASSQELGVESYEQYF. This chain uses TRBV4-1 with TRBJ2-7; possibly TRBD2 for D (5 bases). This CDR3 has 16 residues. The ends were cut back, 0 bases at V and 1 base at J, with 13 bases in the middle. The germline CDR1 and CDR2 sequences are MGHRA and YSYEKL.

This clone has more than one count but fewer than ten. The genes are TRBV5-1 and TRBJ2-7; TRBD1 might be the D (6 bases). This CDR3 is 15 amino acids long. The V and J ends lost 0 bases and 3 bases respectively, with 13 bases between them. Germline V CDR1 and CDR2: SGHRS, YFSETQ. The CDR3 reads CASSLGHRDIYEQYF. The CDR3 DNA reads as TGCGCCAGCAGCTTGGGGCACAGGGATATCTACGAGCAGTACTTC.

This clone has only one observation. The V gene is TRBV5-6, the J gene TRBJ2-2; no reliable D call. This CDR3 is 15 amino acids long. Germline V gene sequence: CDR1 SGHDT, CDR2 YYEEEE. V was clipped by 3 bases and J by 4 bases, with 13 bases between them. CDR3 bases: TGTGCCAGCAGCTACCGCCGGGTGGGCACCGGGGAGCTGTTTTTT. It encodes CASSYRRVGTGELFF.

The CDR3 DNA is TGCGCCAGCAGCTTGGGTGCTAGCGGGGGCTCTCAAGAGACCCAGTACTTC. Protein: CASSLGASGGSQETQYF. The chain couples TRBV5-1 to TRBJ2-5; 10 bases are a match to TRBD2. The CDR3 loop spans 17 amino acids. After removal of 0 bases from V and 2 bases from J, the junction contained 7 bases not matched to a gene. Germline values: CDR1 SGHRS, CDR2 YFSETQ.

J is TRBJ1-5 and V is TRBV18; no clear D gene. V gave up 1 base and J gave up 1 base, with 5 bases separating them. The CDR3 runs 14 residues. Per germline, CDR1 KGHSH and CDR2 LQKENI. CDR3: CASSPQGSNQPQHF. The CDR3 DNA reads TGTGCCAGCTCACCACAGGGAAGCAATCAGCCCCAGCATTTT.